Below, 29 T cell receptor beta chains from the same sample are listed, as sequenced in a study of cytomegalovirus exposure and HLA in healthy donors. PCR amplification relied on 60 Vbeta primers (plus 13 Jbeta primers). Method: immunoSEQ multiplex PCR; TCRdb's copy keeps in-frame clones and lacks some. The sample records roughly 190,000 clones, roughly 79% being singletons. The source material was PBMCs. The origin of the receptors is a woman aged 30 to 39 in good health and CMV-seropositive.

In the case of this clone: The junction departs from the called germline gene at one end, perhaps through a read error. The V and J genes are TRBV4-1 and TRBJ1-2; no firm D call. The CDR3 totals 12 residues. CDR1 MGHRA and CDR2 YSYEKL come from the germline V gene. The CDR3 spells CASSQENTVLFF. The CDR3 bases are TGCGCCAGCAGCCAAGAAAACACAGTCCTTTTTTTC.

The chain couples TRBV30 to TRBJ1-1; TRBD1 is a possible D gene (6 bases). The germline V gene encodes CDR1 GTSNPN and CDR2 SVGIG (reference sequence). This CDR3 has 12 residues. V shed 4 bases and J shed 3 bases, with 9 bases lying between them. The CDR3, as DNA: TGTGCCTGGAACAGGGCTCACACTGAAGCTTTCTTT. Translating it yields CAWNRAHTEAFF.

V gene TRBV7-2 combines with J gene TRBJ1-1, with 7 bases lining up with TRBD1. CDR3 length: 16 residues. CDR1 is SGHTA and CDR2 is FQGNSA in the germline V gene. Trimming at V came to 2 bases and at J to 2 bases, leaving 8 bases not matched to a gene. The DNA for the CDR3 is TGTGCCAGCAGCTTAACGACAGGGATCACTAACACTGAAGCTTTCTTT. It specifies CASSLTTGITNTEAFF.

CDR3 amino acids: CASSLQGGFQETQYF. CDR3 in DNA: TGCGCCAGCAGCTTACAGGGGGGGTTTCAAGAGACCCAGTACTTC. The chain employs TRBV5-1 and TRBJ2-5; D perhaps matches TRBD1 (8 bases). CDR1 SGHRS and CDR2 YFSETQ come from the germline V gene. The CDR3 sequence is 15 residues long. The V gene lost 2 bases and the J gene lost 2 bases, with 13 bases spanning the gap.

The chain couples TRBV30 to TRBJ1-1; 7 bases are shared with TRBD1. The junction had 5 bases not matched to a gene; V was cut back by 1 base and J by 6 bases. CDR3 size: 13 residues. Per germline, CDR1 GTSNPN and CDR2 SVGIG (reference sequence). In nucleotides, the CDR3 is TGTGCCTGGAGTGAGACAGGGAGACCTGAAGCTTTCTTT. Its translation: CAWSETGRPEAFF.

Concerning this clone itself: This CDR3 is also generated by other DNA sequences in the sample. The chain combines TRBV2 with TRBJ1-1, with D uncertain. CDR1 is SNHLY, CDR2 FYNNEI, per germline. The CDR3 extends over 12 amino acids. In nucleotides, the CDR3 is TGTGCAAAGCGAGGGCTGGACACTGAAGCTTTCTTT. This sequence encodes CAKRGLDTEAFF.

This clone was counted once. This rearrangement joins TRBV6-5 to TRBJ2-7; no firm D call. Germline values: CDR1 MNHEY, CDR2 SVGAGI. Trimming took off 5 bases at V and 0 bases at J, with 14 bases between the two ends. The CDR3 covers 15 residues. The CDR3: CASSRRLMSSYEQYF. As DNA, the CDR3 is TGTGCCAGCAGTAGGAGACTTATGAGCTCCTACGAGCAGTACTTC.

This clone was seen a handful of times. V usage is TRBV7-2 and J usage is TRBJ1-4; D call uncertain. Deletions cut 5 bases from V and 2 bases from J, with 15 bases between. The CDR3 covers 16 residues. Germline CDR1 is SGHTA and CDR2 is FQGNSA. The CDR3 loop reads CASSTARGGTNEKLFF. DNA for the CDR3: TGTGCCAGCAGCACCGCTCGTGGAGGCACTAATGAAAAACTGTTTTTT.

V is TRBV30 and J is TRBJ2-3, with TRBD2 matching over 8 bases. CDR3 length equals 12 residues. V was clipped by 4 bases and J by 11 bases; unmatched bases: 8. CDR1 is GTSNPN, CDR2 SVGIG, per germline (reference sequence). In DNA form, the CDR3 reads TGTGCCTGGACGACGGGAGGGCGGGAGCAGTATTTT. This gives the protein CAWTTGGREQYF.

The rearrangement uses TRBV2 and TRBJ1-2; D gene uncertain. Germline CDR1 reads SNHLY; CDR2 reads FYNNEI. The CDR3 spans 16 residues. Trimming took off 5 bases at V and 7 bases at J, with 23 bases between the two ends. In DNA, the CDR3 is TGTGCCAGCAGTCAATGGCGCCGAGGCGGGGAGGGTGGCTACACCTTC. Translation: CASSQWRRGGEGGYTF.

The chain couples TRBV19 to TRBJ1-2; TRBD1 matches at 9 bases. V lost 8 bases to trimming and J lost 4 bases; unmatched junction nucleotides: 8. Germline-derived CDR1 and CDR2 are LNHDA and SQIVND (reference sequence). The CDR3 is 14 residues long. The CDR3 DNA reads TGTGCCAGTCACCGGACAGGGGAGGTCTATGGCTACACCTTC. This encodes CASHRTGEVYGYTF.

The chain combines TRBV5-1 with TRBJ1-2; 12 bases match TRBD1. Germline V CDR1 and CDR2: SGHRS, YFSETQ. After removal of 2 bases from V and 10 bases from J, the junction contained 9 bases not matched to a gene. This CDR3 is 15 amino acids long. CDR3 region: CASSFDPGQGADYTF. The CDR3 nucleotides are TGCGCCAGCAGCTTTGATCCGGGACAGGGGGCTGACTACACCTTC. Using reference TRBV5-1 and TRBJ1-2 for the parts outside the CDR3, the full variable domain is KAGVTQTPRYLIKTRGQQVTLSCSPISGHRSVSWYQQTPGQGLQFLFEYFSETQRNKGNFPGRFSGRQFSNSRSEMNVSTLELGDSALYLCASSFDPGQGADYTFGSGTRLTVV.

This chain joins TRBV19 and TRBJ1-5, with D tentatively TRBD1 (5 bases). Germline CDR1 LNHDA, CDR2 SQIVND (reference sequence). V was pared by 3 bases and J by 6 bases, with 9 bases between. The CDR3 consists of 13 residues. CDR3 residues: CASSIRVGQPQHF. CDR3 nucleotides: TGTGCCAGTAGTATCAGGGTTGGTCAGCCCCAGCATTTT.

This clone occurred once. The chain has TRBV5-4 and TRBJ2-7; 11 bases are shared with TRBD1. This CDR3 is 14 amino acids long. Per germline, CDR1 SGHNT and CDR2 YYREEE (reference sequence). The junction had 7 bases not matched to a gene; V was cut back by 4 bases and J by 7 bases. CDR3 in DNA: TGTGCCAGCAGCCCGGGGACAGGGGGATGGGAGCAGTACTTC. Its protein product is CASSPGTGGWEQYF.

DNA for the CDR3: TGTGCCAGCAGCCTACAAGGGACTAGCGGACAATACAATGAGCAGTTCTTC. This translates into CASSLQGTSGQYNEQFF. The V gene is TRBV7-8, the J gene TRBJ2-1; the match to TRBD2 covers 11 bases. The germline V gene has CDR1 SGHVS and CDR2 FQNEAQ. The J segment lost 4 bases and the V segment lost 5 bases, leaving 10 bases of the junction unmatched. The CDR3 loop spans 17 amino acids.

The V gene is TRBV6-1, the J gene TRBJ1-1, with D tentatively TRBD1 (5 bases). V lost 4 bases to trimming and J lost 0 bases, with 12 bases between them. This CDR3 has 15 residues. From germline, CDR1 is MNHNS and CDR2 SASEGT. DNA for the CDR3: TGTGCCAGCAGTGGGGCAGGGTATATGAACACTGAAGCTTTCTTT. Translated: CASSGAGYMNTEAFF.

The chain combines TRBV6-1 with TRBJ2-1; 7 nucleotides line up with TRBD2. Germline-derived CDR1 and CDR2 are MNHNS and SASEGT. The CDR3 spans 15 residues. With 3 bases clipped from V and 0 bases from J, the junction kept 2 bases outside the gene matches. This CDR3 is CASSESGGSYNEQFF. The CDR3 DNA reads TGTGCCAGCAGTGAGTCGGGGGGCTCCTACAATGAGCAGTTCTTC.

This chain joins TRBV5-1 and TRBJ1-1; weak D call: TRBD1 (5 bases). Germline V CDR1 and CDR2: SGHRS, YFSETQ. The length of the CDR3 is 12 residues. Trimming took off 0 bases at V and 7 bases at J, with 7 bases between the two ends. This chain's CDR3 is CASSLAGGEAFF. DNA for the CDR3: TGCGCCAGCAGCTTGGCCGGGGGTGAAGCTTTCTTT.

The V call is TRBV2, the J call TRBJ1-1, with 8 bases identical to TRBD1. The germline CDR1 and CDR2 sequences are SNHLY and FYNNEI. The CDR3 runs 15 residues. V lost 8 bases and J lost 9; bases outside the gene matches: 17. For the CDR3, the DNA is TGTGCCAGCTTCTCCCGATCAAACAGGGGGGTAAAAGCTTTCTTT. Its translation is CASFSRSNRGVKAFF.

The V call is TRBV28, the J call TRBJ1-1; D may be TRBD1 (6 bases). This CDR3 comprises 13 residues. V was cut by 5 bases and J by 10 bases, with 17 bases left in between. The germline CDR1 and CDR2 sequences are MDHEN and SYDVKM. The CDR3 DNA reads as TGTGCCAGCAGTCAGACAGGATCCTTCGGAGCTTTCTTT. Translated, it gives CASSQTGSFGAFF.

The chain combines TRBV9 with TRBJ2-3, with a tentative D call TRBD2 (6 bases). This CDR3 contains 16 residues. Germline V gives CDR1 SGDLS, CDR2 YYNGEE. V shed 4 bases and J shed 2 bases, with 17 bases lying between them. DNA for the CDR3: TGTGCCAGCAGCTTCCGCGGGACGGTGAACACAGATACGCAGTATTTT. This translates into CASSFRGTVNTDTQYF.

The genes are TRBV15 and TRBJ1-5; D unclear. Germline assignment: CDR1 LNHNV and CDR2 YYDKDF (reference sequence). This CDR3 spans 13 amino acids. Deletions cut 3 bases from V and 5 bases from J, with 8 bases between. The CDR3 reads CATSRDWDQPQHF. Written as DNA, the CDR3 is TGTGCCACCAGCAGGGACTGGGATCAGCCCCAGCATTTT. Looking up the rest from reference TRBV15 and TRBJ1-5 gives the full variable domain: DAMVIQNPRYQVTQFGKPVTLSCSQTLNHNVMYWYQQKSSQAPKLLFHYYDKDFNNEADTPDNFQSRRPNTSFCFLDIRSPGLGDTAMYLCATSRDWDQPQHFGDGTRLSIL.

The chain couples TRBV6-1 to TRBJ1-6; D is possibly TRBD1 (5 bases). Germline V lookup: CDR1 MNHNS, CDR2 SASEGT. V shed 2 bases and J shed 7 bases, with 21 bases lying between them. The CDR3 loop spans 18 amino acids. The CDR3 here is CASSESGHLTFPNSPLHF. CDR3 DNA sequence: TGTGCCAGCAGTGAATCCGGACATCTTACTTTTCCGAATTCACCCCTCCACTTT.

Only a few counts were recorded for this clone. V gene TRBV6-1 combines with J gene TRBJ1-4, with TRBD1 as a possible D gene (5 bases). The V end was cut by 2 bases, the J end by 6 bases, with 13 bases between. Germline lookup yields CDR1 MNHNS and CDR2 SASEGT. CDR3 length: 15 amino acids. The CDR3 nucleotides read TGTGCCAGCAGTGAATCACAGGCCTACGATGAAAAACTGTTTTTT. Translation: CASSESQAYDEKLFF.

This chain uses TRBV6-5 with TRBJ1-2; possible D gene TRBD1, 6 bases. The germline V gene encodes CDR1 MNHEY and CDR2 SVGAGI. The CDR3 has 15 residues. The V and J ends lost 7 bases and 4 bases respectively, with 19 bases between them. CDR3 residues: CASNTPAGASYGYTF. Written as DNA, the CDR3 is TGTGCCAGCAATACACCGGCGGGGGCTAGCTATGGCTACACCTTC.

DNA for the CDR3: TGCGCCAGCAGCGACCCGGGACTAGCTGATACTAATGAGCAGTTCTTC. Translated, it gives CASSDPGLADTNEQFF. V gene TRBV5-1 combines with J gene TRBJ2-1; 9 bases are a match to TRBD2. The V segment lost 4 bases and the J segment 7 bases; nucleotides outside the gene matches: 12. The CDR3 loop spans 16 amino acids. Germline V CDR1 and CDR2: SGHRS, YFSETQ.

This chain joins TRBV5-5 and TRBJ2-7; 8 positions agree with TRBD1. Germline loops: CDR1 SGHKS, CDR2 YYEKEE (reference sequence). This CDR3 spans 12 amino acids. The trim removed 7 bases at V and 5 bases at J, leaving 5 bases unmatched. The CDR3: CASSRGLDEQYF. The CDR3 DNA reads TGTGCCAGCTCCAGGGGGCTTGACGAGCAGTACTTC. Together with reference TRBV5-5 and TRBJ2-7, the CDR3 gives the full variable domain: DAGVTQSPTHLIKTRGQQVTLRCSPISGHKSVSWYQQVLGQGPQFIFQYYEKEERGRGNFPDRFSARQFPNYSSELNVNALLLGDSALYLCASSRGLDEQYFGPGTRLTVT.

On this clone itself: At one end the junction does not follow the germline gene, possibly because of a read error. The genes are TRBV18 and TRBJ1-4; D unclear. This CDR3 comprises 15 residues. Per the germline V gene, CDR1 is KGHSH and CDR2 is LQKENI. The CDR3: CASSPREVRGEKLFF. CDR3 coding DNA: TGTGCCAGCTCCCCACGGGAGGTACGAGGGGAAAAACTGTTTTTT.

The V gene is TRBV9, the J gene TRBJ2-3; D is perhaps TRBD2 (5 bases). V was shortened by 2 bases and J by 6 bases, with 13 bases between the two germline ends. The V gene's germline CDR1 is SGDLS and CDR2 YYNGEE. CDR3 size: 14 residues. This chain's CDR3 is CASSVGVRVDTQYF. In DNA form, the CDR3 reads TGTGCCAGCAGCGTCGGGGTCAGAGTGGATACGCAGTATTTT.